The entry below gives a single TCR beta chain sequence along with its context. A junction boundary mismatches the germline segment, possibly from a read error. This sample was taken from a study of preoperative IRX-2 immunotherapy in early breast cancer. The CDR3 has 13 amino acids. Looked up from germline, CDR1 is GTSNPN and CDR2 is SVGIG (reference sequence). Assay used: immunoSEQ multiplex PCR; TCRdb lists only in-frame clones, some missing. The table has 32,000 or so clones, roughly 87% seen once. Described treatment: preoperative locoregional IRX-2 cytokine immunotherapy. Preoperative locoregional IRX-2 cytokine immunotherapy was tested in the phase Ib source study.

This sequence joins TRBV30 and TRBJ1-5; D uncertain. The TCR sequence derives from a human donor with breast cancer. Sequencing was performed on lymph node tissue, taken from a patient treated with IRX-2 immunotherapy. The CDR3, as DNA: TGTGCCTGGGGTGTGGGTAGTTCTACGCCCCAGCATTTT. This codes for CAWGVGSSTPQHF.